These 29 T cell receptor beta chains share one sample of origin, sequenced in a study of beta chain features in type 1 diabetes. Study-wide results and limits: TCRB CDR3s from Type 1 diabetes patients were moderately but significantly shorter in all four CD4+ subsets.

The authors reverse transcribed all of the isolated RNA, so sequencing captured expressed TCRB transcripts. The data were produced by immunoSEQ multiplex PCR, yet TCRdb's version contains in-frame clones alone and is incomplete. The sample contains over 25,000 clones, roughly three fifths of which appear only once. Antigens of these TCRs are unknown. The sequenced sample was Tregs from blood. The receptors derive from a woman aged 18-35 years with type 1 diabetes.

By sample share, this clone is medium-sized (0.01 to 0.1%). The chain employs TRBV5-6 and TRBJ2-1, with D perhaps matching TRBD1 (6 bases). The V gene lost 2 bases and the J gene lost 6 bases, with 12 bases spanning the gap. The CDR3 spans 14 residues. Germline V gives CDR1 SGHDT, CDR2 YYEEEE. In nucleotides, the CDR3 is TGTGCCAGCAGCTTCGTCGCCAGGGGCAATGAGCAGTTCTTC. Residues: CASSFVARGNEQFF. Full variable domain (outside the CDR3, taken from reference TRBV5-6 and TRBJ2-1): DAGVTQSPTHLIKTRGQQVTLRCSPKSGHDTVSWYQQALGQGPQFIFQYYEEEERQRGNFPDRFSGHQFPNYSSELNVNALLLGDSALYLCASSFVARGNEQFFGPGTRLTVL.

This clone has only one observation. The V and J genes are TRBV30 and TRBJ2-6; perhaps TRBD2 as D (5 bases). This CDR3 comprises 19 residues. Germline V gene sequence: CDR1 GTSNPN, CDR2 SVGIG (reference sequence). Trimming pared 3 bases from V and 0 bases from J, leaving 21 bases between. The CDR3 DNA reads TGTGCCTGGAGCATTTCGCGGGTGGTAGGCTCCTCTGGGGCCAACGTCCTGACTTTC. Translating it yields CAWSISRVVGSSGANVLTF.

Only one count was recorded for this clone. This rearrangement joins TRBV4-2 to TRBJ2-1; 9 bases match TRBD2. The germline gives CDR1 LGHNA, CDR2 YNFKEQ. With 0 bases clipped from V and 5 bases from J, the junction kept 5 bases outside the gene matches. The CDR3 runs 16 residues. Here the CDR3 reads CASSQDGTSRNNEQFF. The CDR3 region has the DNA TGTGCCAGCAGCCAAGACGGGACTAGCAGAAACAATGAGCAGTTCTTC.

This sequence joins TRBV19 and TRBJ1-4, with D possibly being TRBD1 (6 bases). Trimming took off 6 bases at V and 4 bases at J, with 12 bases between the two ends. This CDR3 region has 14 residues. Germline V lookup: CDR1 LNHDA, CDR2 SQIVND (reference sequence). CDR3 DNA sequence: TGTGCCAGTAGCCACCCACAGGGTAATGAAAAACTGTTTTTT. It is translated as CASSHPQGNEKLFF.

The chain joins TRBV2 to TRBJ1-3; TRBD1 aligns across 8 bases. After removal of 0 bases from V and 0 bases from J, the junction contained 4 bases not matched to a gene. The CDR3 length is 17 residues. Germline V gene data show CDR1 as SNHLY and CDR2 as FYNNEI. The CDR3 DNA reads as TGTGCCAGCAGTGAAGCCAGGGGGCGTTACTCTGGAAACACCATATATTTT. Translating it yields CASSEARGRYSGNTIYF.

This chain uses TRBV25-1 with TRBJ2-7, with D possibly being TRBD1 (6 bases). V shed 6 bases and J shed 2 bases, with 11 bases lying between them. The CDR3 is 13 residues long. Per germline, CDR1 MGHDK and CDR2 SYGVNS. The CDR3 nucleotides are TGTGCCAGCAGATTGTCAGGGGCCTACGAGCAGTACTTC. It translates to CASRLSGAYEQYF.

The CDR3 coding sequence is TGTGCCAGCAGCTGGGGACAGCCTAATCAGCCCCAGCATTTT. This codes for CASSWGQPNQPQHF. The J gene is TRBJ1-5, the V gene TRBV7-2; TRBD1 aligns across 7 bases. Per the germline V gene, CDR1 is SGHTA and CDR2 is FQGNSA. Trimming cost V 4 bases and J 4 bases; bases outside gene matches: 4. The CDR3 covers 14 residues.

V usage is TRBV23-1 and J usage is TRBJ2-5; 8 bases fit TRBD1. TRBV23-1 is annotated as an ORF whose role is uncertain. The CDR3 loop spans 16 amino acids. V was pared by 7 bases and J by 5 bases, with 15 bases of the junction left unmatched. The chain's CDR3 is CASTTRGQGAKETQYF. CDR3 bases: TGCGCCAGCACCACCAGGGGGCAGGGCGCAAAGGAGACCCAGTACTTC.

J is TRBJ2-1 and V is TRBV2, with D possibly matching TRBD2 (6 bases). The CDR3 sequence is 17 residues long. The V end was cut by 5 bases, the J end by 4 bases, with 21 bases between. Germline CDR1 is SNHLY and CDR2 is FYNNEI. Written as DNA, the CDR3 is TGTGCCAGCAGTCCCTCCTCGCGGGGACCCGCATACAATGAGCAGTTCTTC. The encoded protein is CASSPSSRGPAYNEQFF.

This chain uses TRBV18 with TRBJ2-7; 8 bases align to TRBD2. The CDR3 extends over 14 amino acids. The junction had 8 bases not matched to a gene; V was cut back by 6 bases and J by 4 bases. Germline V lookup: CDR1 KGHSH, CDR2 LQKENI. The CDR3 reads CASSRAGDAYEQYV. CDR3 coding DNA: TGTGCCAGCTCCCGAGCGGGAGATGCTTACGAGCAGTACGTC.

This clone appeared a few times. The J gene is TRBJ1-2, the V gene TRBV30, with TRBD1 identical over 8 bases. This CDR3 is built from 13 residues. Looked up from germline, CDR1 is GTSNPN and CDR2 is SVGIG (reference sequence). V shed 3 bases and J 5 bases; nucleotides not matched to a gene: 5. Written as DNA, the CDR3 is TGTGCCTGGAGGGGACAGGCTGGATATGGCTACACCTTC. Amino acids: CAWRGQAGYGYTF.

This clone was seen more than once but under ten times. The chain uses TRBV5-4 and TRBJ2-3; D is uncertain. Germline CDR1 SGHNT, CDR2 YYREEE (reference sequence). The CDR3 has 14 residues. V was trimmed by 5 bases and J by 3 bases, leaving 13 bases between them. CDR3 coding DNA: TGTGCCAGCAGGGTCGAGTGGAGAACAGATACGCAGTATTTT. Encoded protein: CASRVEWRTDTQYF.

Points on this clone: The germline gene is not matched at one end of the junction; a read error may be the cause. The rearrangement uses TRBV18 and TRBJ1-6; TRBD1 might be the D (5 bases). CDR3 length: 15 amino acids. The germline V gene has CDR1 KGHSH and CDR2 LQKENI. The CDR3 is CASSPRDSHNSPLHF. The CDR3 DNA reads TGTGCCAGCTCACCAAGGGACTCCCATAATTCACCCCTCCACTTT.

The chain recombines TRBV7-6 with TRBJ2-2; D ambiguous. The germline CDR1 and CDR2 sequences are SGHVS and FNYEAQ. The V end lost 1 base, the J end lost 6 bases, and 9 bases lay between the germline ends. The CDR3 runs to 14 residues. Here the CDR3 DNA reads TGTGCCAGCAGCTTAGGTCCAGTTGCCGGGGAGCTGTTTTTT. Encoded protein: CASSLGPVAGELFF.

The rearrangement links TRBV29-1 to TRBJ1-1; 8 nucleotides agree with TRBD1. Germline CDR1 and CDR2: SQVTM and ANQGSEA. CDR3 length: 14 residues. V was clipped by 3 bases and J by 0 bases; unmatched bases: 3. CDR3 region: CSVDRGHMNTEAFF. The CDR3 DNA reads TGCAGCGTTGACAGGGGGCATATGAACACTGAAGCTTTCTTT.

This clone was found a few times. The gene calls are TRBV6-1 and TRBJ2-7; 7 nucleotides line up with TRBD2. V shed 2 bases, J shed 0 bases, and the junction held 4 bases outside the gene matches. CDR1 and CDR2 (germline): MNHNS, SASEGT. The CDR3 sequence is 15 residues long. As DNA, the CDR3 is TGTGCCAGCAGTGAATTTTCGGGAGGCTCCTACGAGCAGTACTTC. Translating gives CASSEFSGGSYEQYF.

The rearrangement uses TRBV10-3 and TRBJ2-1; the D gene is possibly TRBD1 (6 bases). Trimming removed 0 bases at V and 10 bases at J, with 13 bases between. The CDR3 has 14 residues. CDR1 and CDR2 from the germline V gene are ENHRY and SYGVKD. CDR3 sequence: CAISESNGGLEQFF. The CDR3 DNA reads TGTGCCATCAGTGAGTCGAATGGGGGCCTGGAGCAGTTCTTC.

The chain uses TRBV30 and TRBJ1-5; D gene unclear. The germline V and J ends were trimmed by 0 bases and 9 bases, with 9 bases remaining between them. Germline V lookup: CDR1 GTSNPN, CDR2 SVGIG (reference sequence). CDR3 length equals 12 residues. The CDR3 DNA follows: TGTGCCTGGAGTGTACCCAGTTCGCCCCAGCATTTT. Translation gives CAWSVPSSPQHF.

The V gene is TRBV6-5, the J gene TRBJ2-5; 9 bases match TRBD1. Germline loops: CDR1 MNHEY, CDR2 SVGAGI. The V segment lost 6 bases and the J segment 5 bases; nucleotides outside the gene matches: 1. The CDR3 loop spans 12 amino acids. The CDR3 reads CASRQGAETQYF. The DNA for the CDR3 is TGTGCCAGCAGACAGGGGGCCGAGACCCAGTACTTC.

This chain joins TRBV5-5 and TRBJ2-1; TRBD2 agrees at 11 bases. CDR1 SGHKS and CDR2 YYEKEE come from the germline V gene (reference sequence). This CDR3 has 18 residues. V was clipped by 0 bases and J by 0 bases; unmatched bases: 5. The CDR3, as DNA: TGTGCCAGCAGCTTGGGTGGACTAGCGGGTTTCTCCTACAATGAGCAGTTCTTC. Translated: CASSLGGLAGFSYNEQFF.

The V call is TRBV19, the J call TRBJ1-2; 7 bases are a match to TRBD1. The CDR3 contains 15 residues. The J segment lost 0 bases and the V segment lost 5 bases, leaving 6 bases of the junction unmatched. Germline V gene lookup returns CDR1 LNHDA and CDR2 SQIVND (reference sequence). CDR3 loop: CASSLQTGPNYGYTF. The CDR3, as DNA: TGTGCCAGTAGTTTACAGACAGGGCCTAACTATGGCTACACCTTC.

The V call is TRBV11-2, the J call TRBJ1-5, with 9 positions matching TRBD1. The germline V gene encodes CDR1 SGHAT and CDR2 FQNNGV. The CDR3 extends over 15 amino acids. The junction had 4 bases not matched to a gene; V was cut back by 1 base and J by 6 bases. The CDR3: CASSLGTGEGQPQHF. The CDR3 DNA is TGTGCCAGCAGCTTAGGGACAGGGGAGGGTCAGCCCCAGCATTTT.

The J gene is TRBJ1-1, the V gene TRBV7-3; D is uncertain. CDR3 size: 13 residues. Per germline, CDR1 SGHTA and CDR2 FQGTGA. V lost 5 bases to trimming and J lost 5 bases, with 12 bases between them. CDR3 loop: CASSQRRGTEAFF. The CDR3 nucleotides read TGTGCCAGCAGCCAACGTCGGGGAACTGAAGCTTTCTTT. Full variable domain (remainder filled in from reference TRBV7-3 and TRBJ1-1): GAGVSQTPSNKVTEKGKYVELRCDPISGHTALYWYRQSLGQGPEFLIYFQGTGAADDSGLPNDRFFAVRPEGSVSTLKIQRTERGDSAVYLCASSQRRGTEAFFGQGTRLTVV.

The rearrangement uses TRBV30 and TRBJ2-7, with unresolved D. This CDR3 spans 11 amino acids. Trimming cost V 3 bases and J 6 bases, with 9 bases left between them. Germline loops: CDR1 GTSNPN, CDR2 SVGIG (reference sequence). Written as DNA, the CDR3 is TGTGCCTGGAGAATGGGCGCCGAGCAGTACTTC. As protein: CAWRMGAEQYF.

This clone was detected a few times. The junction departs from the called germline gene at one end, perhaps through a read error. The chain joins TRBV7-3 to TRBJ2-1, with 13 bases lining up with TRBD2. This CDR3 is 15 amino acids long. Germline loops: CDR1 SGHTA, CDR2 FQGTGA. The DNA of the CDR3 is TGTGCCAGCAGCGCCCAATCCGGGACTAGCGGGAAACAGGTCTTC. Protein sequence: CASSAQSGTSGKQVF.

The chain has TRBV29-1 and TRBJ2-5; 11 bases map to TRBD2. The CDR3 consists of 18 residues. Germline V gives CDR1 SQVTM, CDR2 ANQGSEA. The V segment lost 1 base and the J segment 1 base; nucleotides outside the gene matches: 11. The DNA for the CDR3 is TGCAGCGTTGAAGGACCGGGACTAGCGGACACCAGCCAAGAGACCCAGTACTTC. Its translation: CSVEGPGLADTSQETQYF.

This chain connects TRBV15 to TRBJ2-1; a weak D match, TRBD1 (6 bases). Germline lookup yields CDR1 LNHNV and CDR2 YYDKDF (reference sequence). Trimming stripped 0 bases from V and 8 bases from J, with 20 bases between. The CDR3 has 17 amino acids. The CDR3 DNA follows: TGTGCCACCAGCAGAGATAGGGGGAACCAAGGCCTCCATGAGCAGTTCTTC. Its translation is CATSRDRGNQGLHEQFF.

CDR3 in DNA: TGTGCCAGCAGCTTAGGGACTAGCGCGACCATTCAGTACTTC. It codes for CASSLGTSATIQYF. This chain joins TRBV7-2 and TRBJ2-4, with 9 bases fitting TRBD2. The germline CDR1 and CDR2 sequences are SGHTA and FQGNSA. V was pared by 1 base and J by 9 bases, with 4 bases of the junction left unmatched. This CDR3 has 14 amino acids. Looking up the rest from reference TRBV7-2 and TRBJ2-4 gives the full variable domain: GAGVSQSPSNKVTEKGKDVELRCDPISGHTALYWYRQSLGQGLEFLIYFQGNSAPDKSGLPSDRFSAERTGGSVSTLTIQRTQQEDSAVYLCASSLGTSATIQYFGAGTRLSVL.

This sequence joins TRBV29-1 and TRBJ2-7; D unclear. Looked up from germline, CDR1 is SQVTM and CDR2 is ANQGSEA. This CDR3 is built from 14 residues. Trimming removed 4 bases from V and 3 bases from J, with 16 bases in between. CDR3 in amino acids: CSVVGGRGNYEQYF. The CDR3 DNA reads TGCAGCGTTGTAGGTGGGCGTGGAAACTACGAGCAGTACTTC.